This TCR delta chain is from a study of gamma-delta chains in newborns, infants, children. Study-level information: Polyclonal expansion of innate γδ T cells after birth follows microbial exposure.

TCRdb re-analyzed the reads via CATT. Of about 2,300 delta-chain clones in the sample, 0.95% to 1.1% were seen once. V was shortened by 0 bases and J by 0 bases, with 8 bases between the two germline ends. The CDR3 totals 17 residues. The germline V gene encodes CDR1 GEAIGNYY and CDR2 EKD. A remark on this clone: TCRdb attributes to this sequence the protein of a much larger clone, which differs from the DNA translation at residue 6; a read error is likely, and the protein displayed is translated from the DNA.

Sequenced input: blood. The source of this sequence is a child who was a newborn, infant or young child, either healthy, febrile or measles-vaccinated (not recorded which). The V and J genes are TRDV2 and TRDJ3; perhaps TRDD3 as D (6 bases). CDR3: CACDTRGSSWDTRQMFF. For the CDR3, the DNA is TGTGCCTGTGACACCCGGGGGAGCTCCTGGGACACCCGACAGATGTTTTTC.